This T cell receptor beta chain is drawn from a study of cytomegalovirus exposure and HLA in healthy donors. Trimming took off 3 bases at V and 2 bases at J, with 11 bases between the two ends. Germline CDR1 SGHTA, CDR2 FQGTGA. The CDR3 is 15 residues long. PCR amplification relied on 60 Vbeta primers (plus 13 Jbeta primers). As handled by the study authors: Later, roughly 77 million unique TCR beta chains were counted in an analysis, and roughly 10 million of them were shared. Assay used: immunoSEQ multiplex PCR; TCRdb lists only in-frame clones, some missing. From that table come the V and J calls and clone size; the DNA was used to work out D and trimming. The table has about 240,000 clones, around 81% seen once; the top ten hold 8%.

The rearrangement uses TRBV7-3 and TRBJ2-1, with TRBD2 as a possible D gene (6 bases). The sample taken for sequencing was PBMCs. This receptor was identified in a woman aged 60-75 years in good health and CMV-seropositive. The CDR3: CASSFPGEAYNEQFF. The DNA for the CDR3 is TGTGCCAGCAGCTTCCCGGGAGAAGCCTACAATGAGCAGTTCTTC.